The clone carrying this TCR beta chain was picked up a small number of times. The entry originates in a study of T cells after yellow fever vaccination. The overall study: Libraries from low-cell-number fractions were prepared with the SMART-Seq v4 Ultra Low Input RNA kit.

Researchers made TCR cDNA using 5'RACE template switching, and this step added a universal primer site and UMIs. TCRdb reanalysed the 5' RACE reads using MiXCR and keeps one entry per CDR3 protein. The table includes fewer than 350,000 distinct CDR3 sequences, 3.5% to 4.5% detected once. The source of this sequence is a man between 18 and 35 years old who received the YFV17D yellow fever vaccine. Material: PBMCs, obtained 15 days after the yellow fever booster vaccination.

CDR3 coding DNA: TGCGCCAGCAGCCGGGGGTCGCTCGAGAACACTGAAGCTTTCTTT. This translates into CASSRGSLENTEAFF. The chain has TRBV5-1 and TRBJ1-1, with D possibly matching TRBD1 (5 bases). V lost 4 bases and J lost 1, with 14 bases in between. This CDR3 contains 15 residues. The germline CDR1 and CDR2 sequences are SGHRS and YFSETQ.